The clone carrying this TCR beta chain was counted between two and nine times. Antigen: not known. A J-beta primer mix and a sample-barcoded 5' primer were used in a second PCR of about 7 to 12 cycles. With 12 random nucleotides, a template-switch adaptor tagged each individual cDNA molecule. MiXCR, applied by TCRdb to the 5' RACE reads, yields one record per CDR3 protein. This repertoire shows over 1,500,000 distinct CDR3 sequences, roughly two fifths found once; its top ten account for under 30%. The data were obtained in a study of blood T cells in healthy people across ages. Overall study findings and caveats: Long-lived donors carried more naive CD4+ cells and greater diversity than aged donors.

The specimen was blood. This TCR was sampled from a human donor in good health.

CDR3 DNA: TGTGCCAGCAGTGTACCGGGACAGCCCTACGAGCAGTACTTC. Translating it yields CASSVPGQPYEQYF. V and J are TRBV6-5 and TRBJ2-7; 7 bases are shared with TRBD1. In germline, CDR1 is MNHEY, CDR2 SVGAGI. V trimming: 5 bases; J trimming: 2 bases; junction bases outside the gene matches: 6. This CDR3 contains 14 residues.